The 28 T cell receptor beta chains reported below all come from one sample, sequenced in a study of cytomegalovirus exposure and HLA in healthy donors. Repertoires were generated with immunoSEQ multiplex PCR, while TCRdb's copy carries only in-frame clones and drops some. Here the sample spans fewer than 200,000 clones, around 85% being singletons. The specimen sequenced was PBMCs. The source is a man aged 18-30 years in good health and CMV-seropositive.

This clone has more than one count but fewer than ten. This chain links TRBV5-1 with TRBJ1-2; TRBD1 matches at 9 bases. The CDR3 length is 14 residues. Germline CDR1 SGHRS, CDR2 YFSETQ. V trimming: 6 bases; J trimming: 6 bases; junction bases outside the gene matches: 9. Written as DNA, the CDR3 is TGCGCCAGCACGACTACAGGGGGCTTGGATGGCTACACCTTC. Protein: CASTTTGGLDGYTF.

The CDR3 DNA is TGCAGCGCTGCCATGGGACAACGGAACACTGAAGCTTTCTTT. This codes for CSAAMGQRNTEAFF. V and J are TRBV29-1 and TRBJ1-1; D is possibly TRBD1 (6 bases). The germline gives CDR1 SQVTM, CDR2 ANQGSEA. The CDR3 runs to 14 residues. Trimming removed 7 bases at V and 1 base at J, with 16 bases between. The whole variable domain, filled in from reference TRBV29-1 and TRBJ1-1, reads SAVISQKPSRDICQRGTSLTIQCQVDSQVTMMFWYRQQPGQSLTLIATANQGSEATYESGFVIDKFPISRPNLTFSTLTVSNMSPEDSSIYLCSAAMGQRNTEAFFGQGTRLTVV.

For the CDR3, the DNA is TGTGCCAGCCACGGGCAGGGAGGGGGGAACACTGAAGCTTTCTTT. Translation gives CASHGQGGGNTEAFF. This chain links TRBV28 with TRBJ1-1; the D gene is possibly TRBD1 (6 bases). Germline V gene lookup returns CDR1 MDHEN and CDR2 SYDVKM. Trimming removed 8 bases at V and 1 base at J, with 17 bases between. The CDR3 has 15 residues. The full variable domain, completed using reference TRBV28 and TRBJ1-1, is DVKVTQSSRYLVKRTGEKVFLECVQDMDHENMFWYRQDPGLGLRLIYFSYDVKMKEKGDIPEGYSVSREKKERFSLILESASTNQTSMYLCASHGQGGGNTEAFFGQGTRLTVV.

The chain combines TRBV11-2 with TRBJ2-2; 10 bases align to TRBD1. CDR1 is SGHAT, CDR2 FQNNGV, per germline. The V segment lost 5 bases and the J segment 7 bases; nucleotides outside the gene matches: 7. The CDR3 is 15 amino acids. The CDR3 is CASSARDRGFGELFF. CDR3 DNA sequence: TGTGCCAGCAGCGCCCGGGACAGGGGTTTCGGGGAGCTGTTTTTT.

This clone was picked up a small number of times. The chain employs TRBV14 and TRBJ2-7; 9 bases match TRBD1. J gave up 4 bases and V 5 bases, and 9 bases lay outside the gene matches. The germline V gene has CDR1 SGHDN and CDR2 FVKESK. The CDR3 is 15 amino acids. CDR3 DNA sequence: TGTGCCAGCAGCTATTATGCCGGGACAGGGTACGAGCAGTACTTC. Translating gives CASSYYAGTGYEQYF.

This clone was detected only once. This chain links TRBV4-1 with TRBJ1-1; D not certain. The V gene's germline CDR1 is MGHRA and CDR2 YSYEKL. Trimming stripped 0 bases from V and 5 bases from J, with 7 bases between. This CDR3 spans 13 amino acids. The CDR3 sequence is CASSQEEETEAFF. The CDR3 DNA reads as TGCGCCAGCAGCCAAGAGGAGGAGACTGAAGCTTTCTTT.

The J gene is TRBJ1-1, the V gene TRBV7-2; D possibly corresponds to TRBD1 (5 bases). CDR1 SGHTA and CDR2 FQGNSA come from the germline V gene. The CDR3 covers 15 residues. V gave up 1 base and J gave up 5 bases, with 14 bases separating them. The CDR3, as DNA: TGTGCCAGCAGCTTAGGATACCAGGGAAGGACTGAAGCTTTCTTT. Translation gives CASSLGYQGRTEAFF.

CDR3 in amino acids: CASSQDGVTAPNYGYTF. The CDR3 nucleotides are TGCGCCAGCAGCCAAGATGGCGTGACAGCACCTAACTATGGCTACACCTTC. The rearrangement joins TRBV4-1 to TRBJ1-2; D is perhaps TRBD1 (5 bases). V was shortened by 0 bases and J by 0 bases, with 14 bases between the two germline ends. The germline V gene encodes CDR1 MGHRA and CDR2 YSYEKL. CDR3 length equals 17 residues.

The V call is TRBV12-5, the J call TRBJ2-7; D remains ambiguous. Deletions cut 2 bases from V and 0 bases from J, with 5 bases between. Germline V gene sequence: CDR1 LGHNT, CDR2 FRNRAP. The CDR3 consists of 13 residues. CDR3 nucleotide sequence: TGTGCTAGTGGTTTGTATAACTCCTACGAGCAGTACTTC. Translated, it gives CASGLYNSYEQYF.

This chain links TRBV7-9 with TRBJ2-7; 7 bases are a match to TRBD1. This CDR3 spans 12 amino acids. The germline V gene encodes CDR1 SEHNR and CDR2 FQNEAQ (reference sequence). V lost 5 bases, J lost 5 bases, and 3 bases stayed unmatched. The CDR3 DNA sequence: TGTGCCAGCAGCCTCACAGGGGACGAGCAGTACTTC. Translating it yields CASSLTGDEQYF.

V is TRBV2 and J is TRBJ2-5; 14 bases fit TRBD2. This CDR3 spans 14 amino acids. Germline CDR1 SNHLY, CDR2 FYNNEI. The J segment lost 8 bases and the V segment lost 11 bases, leaving 10 bases of the junction unmatched. CDR3 nucleotide sequence: TGTGCCGACAAACCGGGACTAGCGGGAGCCACCCAGTACTTC. It codes for CADKPGLAGATQYF.

The chain uses TRBV15 and TRBJ2-1, with 12 nucleotides matching TRBD2. V shed 3 bases, J shed 12 bases, and the junction held 12 bases outside the gene matches. The V gene's germline CDR1 is LNHNV and CDR2 YYDKDF (reference sequence). The CDR3 extends over 16 amino acids. The CDR3 DNA reads TGTGCCACCAGCAGTGGAGCTAGCGGGGGGGCCTCAAGGCAGTTCTTC. This sequence encodes CATSSGASGGASRQFF. The complete variable domain, with remaining parts taken from reference TRBV15 and TRBJ2-1, reads DAMVIQNPRYQVTQFGKPVTLSCSQTLNHNVMYWYQQKSSQAPKLLFHYYDKDFNNEADTPDNFQSRRPNTSFCFLDIRSPGLGDTAMYLCATSSGASGGASRQFFGPGTRLTVL.

J is TRBJ2-3 and V is TRBV4-1; 8 positions match TRBD2. The V and J ends lost 1 base and 14 bases, in that order; junction bases with no gene match: 14. Germline lookup yields CDR1 MGHRA and CDR2 YSYEKL. The CDR3 extends over 15 amino acids. For the CDR3, the DNA is TGCGCCAGCAGCCAAGTCCCCCCGGGGGGGGGCGGTAGGTATTTT. Translating it yields CASSQVPPGGGGRYF.

V usage is TRBV6-1 and J usage is TRBJ2-7, with TRBD1 matching over 7 bases. Per germline, CDR1 MNHNS and CDR2 SASEGT. The J segment lost 0 bases and the V segment lost 6 bases, leaving 5 bases of the junction unmatched. The CDR3 has 14 amino acids. CDR3 in amino acids: CASRIQGYSYEQYF. The CDR3 DNA follows: TGTGCCAGCAGAATACAGGGGTACTCCTACGAGCAGTACTTC.

This clone was observed a few times. This chain joins TRBV30 and TRBJ2-5; possibly TRBD1 for D (6 bases). Trimming took 0 bases from V and 5 from J, leaving 13 bases between them. Germline V gives CDR1 GTSNPN, CDR2 SVGIG (reference sequence). This CDR3 is built from 14 residues. The CDR3 here is CAWSVYGGEETQYF. As DNA, the CDR3 is TGTGCCTGGAGTGTATATGGGGGCGAGGAGACCCAGTACTTC.

V is TRBV12-5 and J is TRBJ2-7, with D maybe TRBD2 (6 bases). CDR1 and CDR2 from the germline V gene are LGHNT and FRNRAP. Between the trimmed V and J ends, which lost 6 bases and 4 bases, there was a span of 13 bases. There are 13 residues in the CDR3. The CDR3 nucleotides read TGTGCTAGTGGACCCGGACTACCTTACGAGCAGTACTTC. It yields the protein CASGPGLPYEQYF. The full variable domain, in which reference TRBV12-5 and TRBJ2-7 provide the parts outside the CDR3, is DARVTQTPRHKVTEMGQEVTMRCQPILGHNTVFWYRQTMMQGLELLAYFRNRAPLDDSGMPKDRFSAEMPDATLATLKIQPSEPRDSAVYFCASGPGLPYEQYFGPGTRLTVT.

This clone was seen a handful of times. The chain combines TRBV28 with TRBJ2-7, with a tentative D call TRBD2 (5 bases). V lost 1 base, J lost 5 bases, and 6 bases lay in between. Germline V gene lookup returns CDR1 MDHEN and CDR2 SYDVKM. This CDR3 contains 12 residues. The CDR3 DNA reads as TGTGCCAGCAGTTTATCGGGGAACGAGCAGTACTTC. Its translation: CASSLSGNEQYF.

This clone was seen just once. V usage is TRBV9 and J usage is TRBJ2-7; 7 bases align to TRBD1. With V trimmed by 3 bases and J by 2 bases, 5 bases remained unmatched. Germline lookup yields CDR1 SGDLS and CDR2 YYNGEE. This CDR3 has 14 amino acids. As DNA, the CDR3 is TGTGCCAGCAGCGAGGGGGACAGAGCCTACGAGCAGTACTTC. Its protein product is CASSEGDRAYEQYF.

The V gene is TRBV7-9, the J gene TRBJ2-7; 8 positions agree with TRBD2. Trimming at V came to 1 base and at J to 6 bases, leaving 2 bases not matched to a gene. The CDR3 spans 13 residues. CDR1 is SEHNR and CDR2 is FQNEAQ in the germline V gene (reference sequence). CDR3 sequence reads: CASSLERGFEQYF. The CDR3, as DNA: TGTGCCAGCAGCTTAGAGCGGGGGTTCGAGCAGTACTTC.

The chain employs TRBV7-2 and TRBJ1-5, with 8 bases matching TRBD1. The germline gives CDR1 SGHTA, CDR2 FQGNSA. J gave up 7 bases and V 5 bases, and 7 bases lay outside the gene matches. The CDR3 is 14 residues long. CDR3 nucleotides: TGTGCCAGCAGCGAGGACAGGGCATACCAGCCCCAGCATTTT. Translation gives CASSEDRAYQPQHF. Supplemented by reference TRBV7-2 and TRBJ1-5, the full variable domain reads GAGVSQSPSNKVTEKGKDVELRCDPISGHTALYWYRQSLGQGLEFLIYFQGNSAPDKSGLPSDRFSAERTGGSVSTLTIQRTQQEDSAVYLCASSEDRAYQPQHFGDGTRLSIL.

The rearrangement joins TRBV9 to TRBJ2-5; D remains unclear. The length of the CDR3 is 12 residues. Germline CDR1 SGDLS, CDR2 YYNGEE. Trimming pared 0 bases from V and 4 bases from J, leaving 4 bases between. Written as DNA, the CDR3 is TGTGCCAGCAGCGTAGCCCTAGAGACCCAGTACTTC. As protein: CASSVALETQYF.

The V call is TRBV27, the J call TRBJ2-7; D remains ambiguous. This CDR3 contains 13 residues. Germline CDR1 MNHEY, CDR2 SMNVEV (reference sequence). Trimming took off 3 bases at V and 5 bases at J, with 11 bases between the two ends. As DNA, the CDR3 is TGTGCCAGCAGTTTGACCCAGGTCAACGAGCAGTACTTC. Amino acid sequence: CASSLTQVNEQYF.

The chain links TRBV10-3 to TRBJ1-2, with D possibly TRBD1 on 6 matching bases. Per the germline V gene, CDR1 is ENHRY and CDR2 is SYGVKD. CDR3 size: 14 residues. The germline V and J ends were trimmed by 3 bases and 8 bases, with 16 bases remaining between them. The CDR3 here is CAISDRGQGLGYTF. The CDR3 nucleotides read TGTGCCATCAGTGACAGGGGCCAGGGCCTGGGCTACACCTTC.

This clone occurred a few times. V is TRBV28 and J is TRBJ2-2; 7 bases are a match to TRBD1. Germline lookup yields CDR1 MDHEN and CDR2 SYDVKM. With V trimmed by 6 bases and J by 5 bases, 9 bases remained unmatched. The CDR3 covers 15 residues. The chain's CDR3 is CASSPMTGPTGELFF. CDR3 coding DNA: TGTGCCAGCAGCCCCATGACAGGGCCGACCGGGGAGCTGTTTTTT.

The chain links TRBV5-1 to TRBJ1-3; no firm D call. The germline V and J ends were trimmed by 0 bases and 1 base, with 11 bases remaining between them. The CDR3 runs 16 residues. The germline V gene has CDR1 SGHRS and CDR2 YFSETQ. CDR3 in DNA: TGCGCCAGCAGCTTGGCGGGAGAGTTTTCTGGAAACACCATATATTTT. Translation gives CASSLAGEFSGNTIYF. Combining the CDR3 with reference TRBV5-1 and TRBJ1-3 gives the whole variable domain KAGVTQTPRYLIKTRGQQVTLSCSPISGHRSVSWYQQTPGQGLQFLFEYFSETQRNKGNFPGRFSGRQFSNSRSEMNVSTLELGDSALYLCASSLAGEFSGNTIYFGEGSWLTVV.

The V gene is TRBV25-1, the J gene TRBJ2-7, with 7 bases identical to TRBD1. CDR1 and CDR2 from the germline V gene are MGHDK and SYGVNS. The CDR3 sequence is 14 residues long. The ends lost 2 bases at V and 3 bases at J; junction bases unmatched: 4. The CDR3 loop reads CASSERGQNYEQYF. The CDR3 DNA reads as TGTGCCAGCAGTGAACGGGGACAGAACTACGAGCAGTACTTC.

The J gene is TRBJ2-7, the V gene TRBV27, with a tentative D call TRBD1 (6 bases). Germline CDR1 MNHEY, CDR2 SMNVEV (reference sequence). With 5 bases removed from V and 4 bases from J, the gap between germline ends came to 15 bases. CDR3 length equals 14 residues. CDR3 bases: TGTGCCAGCAGTCCCCAGGACAGAAGGTACGAGCAGTACTTC. Translated, it gives CASSPQDRRYEQYF.

This clone appeared once. V gene TRBV11-2 combines with J gene TRBJ2-1; 8 bases are a match to TRBD1. The CDR3 is made up of 16 amino acids. V shed 5 bases, J shed 3 bases, and the junction held 9 bases outside the gene matches. Looked up from germline, CDR1 is SGHAT and CDR2 is FQNNGV. This chain's CDR3 is CASSPGTGGYYNEQFF. CDR3 nucleotides: TGTGCCAGCAGCCCAGGAACAGGGGGTTACTACAATGAGCAGTTCTTC.